A single sample is the source of the 25 T cell receptor beta chains below, sequenced in a study of T cell responses to AZD1222 COVID-19 vaccine. Measured with immunoSEQ multiplex PCR; TCRdb has only the in-frame clones, and not every one. The sample lists some 30,000 clones; approximately 89% were seen once. The sample in question was peripheral blood, obtained on day 0 of AZD1222 vaccination. All receptors derive from an adult in good health.

The chain employs TRBV11-3 and TRBJ2-2; 9 bases fit TRBD1. The CDR3 has 16 amino acids. J lost 3 bases, V lost 5 bases, and 7 bases had no gene match. CDR1 SGHNT and CDR2 YENEEA come from the germline V gene. The CDR3, as DNA: TGTGCCAGCAGCCTACAGGGGGCGTTGGACACCGGGGAGCTGTTTTTT. Encoded protein: CASSLQGALDTGELFF.

The rearrangement joins TRBV15 to TRBJ1-4, with unresolved D. The CDR3 totals 15 residues. Germline V gene data show CDR1 as LNHNV and CDR2 as YYDKDF (reference sequence). V was cut by 1 base and J by 7 bases, with 13 bases left in between. The CDR3 coding sequence is TGTGCCACCAGCAGAGCGGAGGGTTGGCGTGAAAAACTGTTTTTT. Its protein is CATSRAEGWREKLFF.

The chain links TRBV4-1 to TRBJ1-5; TRBD1 agrees at 9 bases. V shed 3 bases, J shed 2 bases, and the junction held 5 bases outside the gene matches. Germline CDR1 is MGHRA and CDR2 is YSYEKL. The CDR3 length is 16 residues. As DNA, the CDR3 is TGCGCCAGCAGCCAGGGCGACAGGGGGGGCAATCAGCCCCAGCATTTT. Translation: CASSQGDRGGNQPQHF.

The chain carries TRBV25-1 and TRBJ1-2; tentative D call: TRBD1 (5 bases). The CDR3 totals 14 residues. Trimming took 4 bases from V and 2 from J, leaving 11 bases between them. Germline lookup yields CDR1 MGHDK and CDR2 SYGVNS. The CDR3 nucleotides read TGTGCCAGCAGTGGGTCAGGGCGAAACTATGGCTACACCTTC. This translates into CASSGSGRNYGYTF.

The J gene is TRBJ1-6, the V gene TRBV20-1; D possibly corresponds to TRBD1 (6 bases). V was clipped by 4 bases and J by 4 bases, with 14 bases between them. From germline, CDR1 is DFQATT and CDR2 SNEGSKA (reference sequence). This CDR3 region has 15 residues. CDR3 in DNA: TGCAGTGCTACTGAAACAGGGATGTATAATTCACCCCTCCACTTT. Translation: CSATETGMYNSPLHF.

This chain uses TRBV7-2 with TRBJ1-1, with D uncertain. This CDR3 comprises 13 residues. Trimming took off 4 bases at V and 4 bases at J, with 10 bases between the two ends. Germline loops: CDR1 SGHTA, CDR2 FQGNSA. The CDR3 here is CASSSAMGTEAFF. Written as DNA, the CDR3 is TGTGCCAGCAGCTCCGCCATGGGCACTGAAGCTTTCTTT.

This chain uses TRBV2 with TRBJ1-6; 10 nucleotides agree with TRBD1. This CDR3 has 20 amino acids. V shed 8 bases, J shed 6 bases, and the junction held 22 bases outside the gene matches. Germline V gene sequence: CDR1 SNHLY, CDR2 FYNNEI. The CDR3 protein is CASLGRPRNRDRGSNSPLHF. The DNA of the CDR3 is TGTGCCAGCTTGGGGCGTCCAAGAAACCGGGACAGGGGTTCTAATTCACCCCTCCACTTT.

The chain links TRBV30 to TRBJ1-6; 10 bases match TRBD1. With 3 bases clipped from V and 9 bases from J, the junction kept 2 bases outside the gene matches. This CDR3 has 13 residues. Germline V CDR1 and CDR2: GTSNPN, SVGIG (reference sequence). The CDR3 spells CAWRGQGISPLHF. The CDR3 nucleotides are TGTGCCTGGAGGGGACAGGGGATTTCACCCCTCCACTTT.

This clone appeared once. This rearrangement joins TRBV7-9 to TRBJ1-2; 7 nucleotides match TRBD1. The CDR3 is 14 residues long. J was trimmed by 6 bases and V by 4 bases; bases with no gene match: 8. Germline CDR1 SEHNR, CDR2 FQNEAQ (reference sequence). CDR3 DNA: TGTGCCAGCAGCTCCACGGGACAGCCGGATGGCTACACCTTC. Translating gives CASSSTGQPDGYTF.

This chain connects TRBV30 to TRBJ1-1; D perhaps matches TRBD1 (5 bases). This CDR3 has 17 amino acids. The V end was cut by 0 bases, the J end by 4 bases, with 21 bases between. Germline V gene data show CDR1 as GTSNPN and CDR2 as SVGIG (reference sequence). The CDR3, as DNA: TGTGCCTGGAGTGTACGAGTTAGGTCAGGGCATAGCACTGAAGCTTTCTTT. Translating gives CAWSVRVRSGHSTEAFF.

This clone was observed a few times. This rearrangement joins TRBV4-3 to TRBJ2-5; D not certain. There are 13 residues in the CDR3. Trimming took off 5 bases at V and 2 bases at J, with 9 bases between the two ends. Germline CDR1 is LGHNA and CDR2 is YSLEER. Here the CDR3 DNA reads TGCGCCAGCAGCTTCGCTATTCAAGAGACCCAGTACTTC. Amino acids: CASSFAIQETQYF.

The CDR3 DNA follows: TGTGCCAGCAGCCCGACGGGCACAGGGGTAGGTCAGCCCCAGCATTTT. Translated, it gives CASSPTGTGVGQPQHF. V usage is TRBV3-1 (or the pseudogene TRBV3-2) and J usage is TRBJ1-5, with 7 positions matching TRBD1. This CDR3 comprises 16 residues. V shed 4 bases and J 6 bases; nucleotides not matched to a gene: 12. From germline, CDR1 is LGHDT and CDR2 YNNKEL (reference sequence).

This clone was recorded only once. The rearrangement uses TRBV29-1 and TRBJ1-1, with TRBD1 matching over 7 bases. Germline V gene sequence: CDR1 SQVTM, CDR2 ANQGSEA. The CDR3 runs to 11 residues. V dropped 3 bases and J dropped 11; count of bases not matched to a gene: 6. CDR3 DNA: TGCAGCGTTGAGGCGGGACAGCGGGCTTTCTTT. It codes for CSVEAGQRAFF.

J is TRBJ2-2 and V is TRBV9, with TRBD2 matching over 8 bases. V shed 4 bases, J shed 7 bases, and the junction held 21 bases outside the gene matches. The CDR3 runs 19 residues. The V gene's germline CDR1 is SGDLS and CDR2 YYNGEE. CDR3 sequence (DNA): TGTGCCAGCAGCCCAGGGTACCCGGGACTAGGGGCCGGCTTCGGGGAGCTGTTTTTT. Protein product: CASSPGYPGLGAGFGELFF.

The chain carries TRBV5-1 and TRBJ1-2; 8 nucleotides match TRBD1. In germline, CDR1 is SGHRS, CDR2 YFSETQ. The CDR3 is 14 residues long. Trimming cost V 0 bases and J 8 bases; bases outside gene matches: 6. CDR3 loop: CASSLGQGLGGYTF. DNA for the CDR3: TGCGCCAGCAGCTTGGGACAGGGGTTGGGAGGCTACACCTTC. The full variable domain, completed using reference TRBV5-1 and TRBJ1-2, is KAGVTQTPRYLIKTRGQQVTLSCSPISGHRSVSWYQQTPGQGLQFLFEYFSETQRNKGNFPGRFSGRQFSNSRSEMNVSTLELGDSALYLCASSLGQGLGGYTFGSGTRLTVV.

This clone occurred a few times. The chain carries TRBV21-1 and TRBJ1-1; the D call in the table, TRBD1, was not verified against the DNA. TRBV21-1 is tagged as a pseudogene. CDR3 length: 11 amino acids. The DNA for the CDR3 is TGTGCCAGAGACGGGACAGAGGTAGCTTTCTTT. Encoded protein: CARDGTEVAFF.

The rearrangement uses TRBV12-3 or TRBV12-4 and TRBJ2-3; 8 bases align to TRBD1. The CDR3 runs 13 residues. The V segment lost 5 bases and the J segment 6 bases; nucleotides outside the gene matches: 4. CDR3 nucleotide sequence: TGTGCCAGCAGTCCACCAGGGGGCGATACGCAGTATTTT. Translating it yields CASSPPGGDTQYF.

The rearrangement links TRBV18 to TRBJ1-5, with D unclear. The V end was cut by 3 bases, the J end by 3 bases, with 9 bases between. CDR3 length: 14 residues. Germline lookup yields CDR1 KGHSH and CDR2 LQKENI. The CDR3 DNA sequence: TGTGCCAGCTCACCGGGCCGTGACAATCAGCCCCAGCATTTT. It specifies CASSPGRDNQPQHF.

This rearrangement joins TRBV6-1 to TRBJ1-2; D may be TRBD1 (5 bases). Germline V gene data show CDR1 as MNHNS and CDR2 as SASEGT. This CDR3 region has 16 residues. The V gene lost 3 bases and the J gene lost 2 bases, with 16 bases spanning the gap. The CDR3: CASSDFAQGGNYGYTF. The CDR3 nucleotides read TGTGCCAGCAGTGATTTCGCCCAGGGTGGAAACTATGGCTACACCTTC.

The chain links TRBV4-2 to TRBJ1-1; 9 bases line up with TRBD1. CDR1 is LGHNA and CDR2 is YNFKEQ in the germline V gene. With 0 bases clipped from V and 5 bases from J, the junction kept 7 bases outside the gene matches. The length of the CDR3 is 16 residues. CDR3 loop: CASSQEVGTGSTEAFF. CDR3 DNA: TGTGCCAGCAGCCAAGAGGTGGGGACAGGGAGTACTGAAGCTTTCTTT.

This clone was counted once. V is TRBV10-3 and J is TRBJ2-1; possibly TRBD1 for D (5 bases). From germline, CDR1 is ENHRY and CDR2 SYGVKD. This CDR3 region has 19 residues. Trimming took off 0 bases at V and 1 base at J, with 19 bases between the two ends. CDR3 in DNA: TGTGCCATCAGTGAGTCGGAGCTGACAGCCCGTGGGTCCTACAATGAGCAGTTCTTC. As protein: CAISESELTARGSYNEQFF.

The rearrangement links TRBV5-6 to TRBJ1-6, with D perhaps matching TRBD1 (6 bases). Looked up from germline, CDR1 is SGHDT and CDR2 is YYEEEE. The ends were cut back, 0 bases at V and 9 bases at J, with 10 bases in the middle. The CDR3 is 14 residues long. The CDR3, as DNA: TGTGCCAGCAGCTTGGAACAGGGCATTTCACCCCTCCACTTT. It codes for CASSLEQGISPLHF.

The chain has TRBV6-5 and TRBJ2-7; possibly TRBD1 for D (6 bases). The germline CDR1 and CDR2 sequences are MNHEY and SVGAGI. Trimming took 6 bases from V and 3 from J, leaving 6 bases between them. The CDR3 has 11 amino acids. CDR3 amino acids: CASRQGYEQYF. The CDR3 DNA reads TGTGCCAGCAGACAGGGCTACGAGCAGTACTTC.

The chain uses TRBV19 and TRBJ2-5; D is possibly TRBD1 or TRBD2 (5 bases each). The V and J ends lost 5 bases and 5 bases respectively, with 18 bases between them. The CDR3 extends over 15 amino acids. Germline CDR1 and CDR2: LNHDA and SQIVND (reference sequence). This CDR3 is CASSGAGVSAETQYF. The CDR3 DNA reads TGTGCCAGTAGTGGGGCCGGGGTGTCCGCGGAGACCCAGTACTTC.

The rearrangement joins TRBV7-9 to TRBJ2-4; D is undetermined. Trimming removed 3 bases at V and 7 bases at J, with 10 bases between. Germline CDR1 and CDR2: SEHNR and FQNEAQ (reference sequence). This CDR3 has 13 residues. The CDR3 spells CASSLPPRNIQYF. CDR3 nucleotide sequence: TGTGCCAGCAGCTTGCCCCCTAGGAACATTCAGTACTTC.